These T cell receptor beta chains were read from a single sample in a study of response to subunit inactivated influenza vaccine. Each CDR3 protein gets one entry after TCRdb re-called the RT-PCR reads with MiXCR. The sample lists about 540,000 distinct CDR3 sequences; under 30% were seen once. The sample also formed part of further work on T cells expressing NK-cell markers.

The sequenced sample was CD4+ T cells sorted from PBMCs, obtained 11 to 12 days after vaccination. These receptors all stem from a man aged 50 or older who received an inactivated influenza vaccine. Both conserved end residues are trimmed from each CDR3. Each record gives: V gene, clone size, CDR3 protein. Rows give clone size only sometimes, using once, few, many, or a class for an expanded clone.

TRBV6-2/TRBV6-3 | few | ASPRTVQETQY
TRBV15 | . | ATSRGTDLAKNIQY
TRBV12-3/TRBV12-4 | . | ASSLSGIGAGELF
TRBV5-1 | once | ASSLFPSRPGEQY
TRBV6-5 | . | ASSYSQTDTQY
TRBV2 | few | ASSGVSSNQPQH
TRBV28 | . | ASSHTGGTHYEQY
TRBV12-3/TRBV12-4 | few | ASSLGLAGELETQY
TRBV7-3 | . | ASSHDGNTGELF
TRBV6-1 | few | ASSEIARGQETQY
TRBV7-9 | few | ASSLSWGGGGTDTQY
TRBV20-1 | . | SATDGDQPQH
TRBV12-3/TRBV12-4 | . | ASSLNRRETQY
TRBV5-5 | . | ASSATMTGAPFNEKLF
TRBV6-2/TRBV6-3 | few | ASTQGGEQF
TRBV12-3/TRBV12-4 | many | ASGTGHNSPLH
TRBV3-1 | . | ASGPINSEAF
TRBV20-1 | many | SARPTGAQPQH
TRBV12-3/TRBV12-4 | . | ASSRTGGLATEAF
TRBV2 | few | ASNRRVRSYNEQF
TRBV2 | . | ASRGESGEQF
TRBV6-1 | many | ASSPLRLAVQETQY
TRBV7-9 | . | ASSLETEMGSNQPQH
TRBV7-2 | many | ASSLSGPAQPQH
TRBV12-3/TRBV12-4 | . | ASGLGNEQY